This is a list of T cell receptor beta chains from one sample in a study of cytomegalovirus exposure and HLA in healthy donors. Using immunoSEQ multiplex PCR, the repertoire was profiled, and TCRdb retains in-frame clones only, with some absent. Of approximately 240,000 clones listed, roughly four fifths are singletons. Sequencing used PBMCs. The receptors stem from a middle-aged woman in good health and CMV-seronegative. Both conserved end residues are part of each CDR3. Each record gives: clone size, CDR3 length, J gene, V gene, D gene, CDR3 DNA, CDR3 protein. D genes are given only for firm matches. The listing skips clone size in some rows; elsewhere it reads once, few, many or a size class.

size: NA; length: 13; J: TRBJ1-1; V: TRBV30; D: NA; DNA: TGTGCCTGGAGTGCGGGGGTGAACACTGAAGCTTTCTTT; CDR3: CAWSAGVNTEAFF
size: NA; length: 14; J: TRBJ2-7; V: TRBV6-5; D: TRBD1; DNA: TGTGCCAGCAGGGGGACAGCAGAAGCCTACGAGCAGTACTTC; CDR3: CASRGTAEAYEQYF
size: NA; length: 13; J: TRBJ2-5; V: TRBV9; D: NA; DNA: TGTGCCAGCAGCTCGATCGGGGGAGAGACCCAGTACTTC; CDR3: CASSSIGGETQYF
size: NA; length: 14; J: TRBJ1-2; V: TRBV19; D: NA; DNA: TGTGCCAGTAGTCCGCGGCAGGGGAAGGCTGGCTACACCTTC; CDR3: CASSPRQGKAGYTF
size: NA; length: 19; J: TRBJ2-3; V: TRBV4-2; D: TRBD2; DNA: TGTGCCAGCAGCCAAGAAGGGAGTAGCGGGGGGGCCGGGGCAGATACGCAGTATTTT; CDR3: CASSQEGSSGGAGADTQYF
size: NA; length: 12; J: TRBJ1-2; V: TRBV7-9; D: NA; DNA: TGTGCCAGCAGCTTAGACGAGTTTGGCTACACCTTC; CDR3: CASSLDEFGYTF
size: NA; length: 16; J: TRBJ1-6; V: TRBV4-3; D: TRBD1; DNA: TGCGCCAGCAGCCAAACCAGGACAGGGAAGTATTCACCCCTCCACTTT; CDR3: CASSQTRTGKYSPLHF
size: NA; length: 14; J: TRBJ1-2; V: TRBV29-1; D: TRBD1; DNA: TGCAGCGTGGTAGCGGGGTCAGGGGGCTATGGCTACACCTTC; CDR3: CSVVAGSGGYGYTF
size: NA; length: 16; J: TRBJ2-3; V: TRBV7-6; D: TRBD2; DNA: TGTGCCAGCAGCTTAGGGTTAGCGGGGAGCACAGATACGCAGTATTTT; CDR3: CASSLGLAGSTDTQYF
size: NA; length: 14; J: TRBJ1-1; V: TRBV5-4; D: NA; DNA: TGTGCCAGCAGCTCTGCAAACAGGGAATCGCACGCTTTCTTT; CDR3: CASSSANRESHAFF
size: once; length: 16; J: TRBJ1-2; V: TRBV2; D: TRBD1; DNA: TGTGCCAGCAGTGAGATCAGGGACAGGGGGTCTGGCGGCTACACCTTC; CDR3: CASSEIRDRGSGGYTF
size: NA; length: 16; J: TRBJ2-5; V: TRBV27; D: TRBD2; DNA: TGTGCCAGCAGTCCAGCCCGTGCGGGGGGCTCCCCGACCCAGTACTTC; CDR3: CASSPARAGGSPTQYF
size: NA; length: 14; J: TRBJ1-1; V: TRBV19; D: NA; DNA: TGTGCCAGTAGTATTCTACAGTTTCCCACTGAAGCTTTCTTT; CDR3: CASSILQFPTEAFF
size: few; length: 14; J: TRBJ1-1; V: TRBV6-5; D: NA; DNA: TGTGCCAGCAACCGAGACGGACAGAACACTGAAGCTTTCTTT; CDR3: CASNRDGQNTEAFF
size: NA; length: 15; J: TRBJ2-7; V: TRBV5-1; D: TRBD1; DNA: TGCGCCAGCAGCGGGGGACAGCTATACACCTACGAGCAGTACTTC; CDR3: CASSGGQLYTYEQYF
size: NA; length: 18; J: TRBJ1-1; V: TRBV11-2; D: TRBD1; DNA: TGTGCCAGCAGCCCCAAACCTTCGGACAGGGGCATTAACACTGAAGCTTTCTTT; CDR3: CASSPKPSDRGINTEAFF
size: NA; length: 15; J: TRBJ2-2; V: TRBV7-8; D: TRBD2; DNA: TGTGCCAGCAGAGGGACTAGCGGGGACACCGGGGAGCTGTTTTTT; CDR3: CASRGTSGDTGELFF
size: once; length: 15; J: TRBJ1-4; V: TRBV18; D: TRBD1; DNA: TGTGCCAGCTCCCTACGGACAGGCCCTAATGAAAAACTGTTTTTT; CDR3: CASSLRTGPNEKLFF
size: NA; length: 15; J: TRBJ1-3; V: TRBV9; D: NA; DNA: TGTGCCAGCAGCGTAGCTACACAGAATGGAAACACCATATATTTT; CDR3: CASSVATQNGNTIYF
size: few; length: 16; J: TRBJ2-7; V: TRBV6-5; D: TRBD1; DNA: TGTGCCAGCAGTTACTCGAGTTCCGGGACAGCCTACGAGCAGTACTTC; CDR3: CASSYSSSGTAYEQYF
size: few; length: 18; J: TRBJ2-7; V: TRBV4-3; D: TRBD1; DNA: TGCGCCAGCAGCCAACAGGCCGCCAGCGCAGGGGGAAGCGACGAGCAGTACTTC; CDR3: CASSQQAASAGGSDEQYF
size: NA; length: 15; J: TRBJ2-7; V: TRBV2; D: TRBD2; DNA: TGTGCCAGCAGAGAAGGGAGGGGTTTATCCTACGAGCAGTACTTC; CDR3: CASREGRGLSYEQYF
size: once; length: 17; J: TRBJ2-1; V: TRBV19; D: TRBD1; DNA: TGTGCCAGTAGTATCATGACAGGGGGACGACTGTACAATGAGCAGTTCTTC; CDR3: CASSIMTGGRLYNEQFF
size: NA; length: 14; J: TRBJ2-7; V: TRBV9; D: NA; DNA: TGTGCCAGCAGCGCAGCGGGTACGTCTCGGGAGCAGTACTTC; CDR3: CASSAAGTSREQYF
size: once; length: 15; J: TRBJ2-7; V: TRBV28; D: TRBD1; DNA: TGTGCCAGCAGTTTGGAGGGGACAGGGTCTTACGAGCAGTACTTC; CDR3: CASSLEGTGSYEQYF